This entry is about one T cell receptor beta chain. V dropped 2 bases and J dropped 2 bases, with 1 base sitting between them. The CDR3 is 12 residues long. Germline V lookup: CDR1 SGHNT, CDR2 YYREEE (reference sequence). Profiled with immunoSEQ multiplex PCR; TCRdb holds only in-frame clones, not every one. The repertoire has around 240,000 clones, more than 75% of them found once; the top ten carry about 10%. Noted treatment: roughly 20 received Ad26.COV2.S at low or high dose, single or two shots; 5 received placebo; per-sample allocation not given. It was on day 63 after the first vaccine or placebo injection that samples were taken. This entry comes from a study of Ad26.COV2.S vaccination and SARS-CoV-2 variants.

This rearrangement joins TRBV5-4 to TRBJ2-2, with no clear D. This TCR was recovered from a person aged 18-60 years who received the Ad26.COV2.S COVID-19 vaccine or a placebo. Sequencing used peripheral blood, obtained in a trial of Ad26.COV2.S vaccine versus placebo. CDR3: CASSFNTGELFF. In nucleotides, the CDR3 is TGTGCCAGCAGCTTCAACACCGGGGAGCTGTTTTTT.